Described below is a single TCR beta chain sequence and its context. Germline CDR1 MGHDK, CDR2 SYGVNS. This CDR3 is built from 15 residues. V dropped 9 bases and J dropped 2; count of bases not matched to a gene: 7. This entry comes from a study of blood T cell repertoires in COVID-19. Original processing notes: Nucleated cell counts were estimated from reference gene primer amplification. Method: immunoSEQ multiplex PCR; TCRdb's copy keeps in-frame clones and lacks some. For V, J and clone size, that table is used; D and trimming come from the DNA. The profile shows some 130,000 clones, roughly 80% of them singletons.

Sequenced sample: peripheral blood. The J gene is TRBJ2-1, the V gene TRBV25-1; the match to TRBD1 covers 10 bases. This TCR was sampled from a man aged 55 to 70 who had recovered from COVID-19. Here the CDR3 reads CARGTGTGAYNEQFF. CDR3 DNA sequence: TGTGCCAGAGGGACCGGGACAGGGGCCTACAATGAGCAGTTCTTC.